The text below deals with one TCR beta chain. Germline assignment: CDR1 SNHLY and CDR2 FYNNEI. The ends lost 7 bases at V and 2 bases at J; junction bases unmatched: 25. CDR3 length: 20 residues. The sample belongs to a study of glioma-infiltrating T cells after dendritic cell vaccination. Using immunoSEQ multiplex PCR, the repertoire was profiled, and TCRdb retains in-frame clones only, with some absent. Of approximately 64,000 clones listed, approximately 85% were seen once; the top ten hold less than 9.5%. The genes are TRBV2 and TRBJ2-7; TRBD2 agrees at 8 bases. The origin of this receptor is a human donor with glioblastoma. Source: blood, taken before dendritic cell vaccination. The CDR3 sequence: CASKGRGLAGPLQRTYEQYF. Written as DNA, the CDR3 is TGTGCCAGCAAGGGAAGGGGCCTAGCGGGTCCCCTTCAACGGACCTACGAGCAGTACTTC.